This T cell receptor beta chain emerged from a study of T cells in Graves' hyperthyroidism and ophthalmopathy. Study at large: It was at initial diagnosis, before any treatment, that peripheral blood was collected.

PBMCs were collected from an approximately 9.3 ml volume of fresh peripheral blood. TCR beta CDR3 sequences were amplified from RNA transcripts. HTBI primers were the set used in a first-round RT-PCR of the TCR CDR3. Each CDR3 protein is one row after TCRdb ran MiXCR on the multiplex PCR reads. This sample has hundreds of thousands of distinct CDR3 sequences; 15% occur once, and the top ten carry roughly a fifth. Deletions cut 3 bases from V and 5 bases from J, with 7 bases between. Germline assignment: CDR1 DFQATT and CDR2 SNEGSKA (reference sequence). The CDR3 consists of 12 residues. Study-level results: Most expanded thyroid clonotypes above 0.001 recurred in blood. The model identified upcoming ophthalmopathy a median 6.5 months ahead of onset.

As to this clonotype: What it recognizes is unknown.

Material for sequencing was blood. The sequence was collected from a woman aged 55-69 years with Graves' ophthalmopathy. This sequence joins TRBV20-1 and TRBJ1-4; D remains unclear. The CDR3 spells CSASRGNEKLFF. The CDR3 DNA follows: TGCAGTGCTAGTCGCGGGAATGAAAAACTGTTTTTT.